A selection of T cell receptor beta chains follows, all from one sample in a study of immune cell composition in non-small cell lung cancer. The method was immunoSEQ multiplex PCR; TCRdb's version includes in-frame clones alone and lacks a portion of them. The data show 2,000 to 2,500 clones, with roughly four fifths seen just once and about an eighth held by the top ten. Material: non-adjacent lung tissue. These TCRs come from a human donor with non-small cell lung cancer. Each CDR3 is given with its conserved first and last residue. A D gene is named only where the DNA matches it firmly. Size is stated for part of the rows, as once, few or many counts, or as a class when the clone is expanded.

cdr3_aa: CASSPRQKTDEKLFF
cdr3_nt: TGTGCCAGCTCACCCCGACAGAAAACGGATGAAAAACTGTTTTTT
j_call: TRBJ1-4
v_call: TRBV18
clone_size: NA
d_call: NA

cdr3_aa: CASRPGTGLYEQYF
cdr3_nt: TGTGCCAGCAGGCCAGGGACAGGGTTATACGAGCAGTACTTC
j_call: TRBJ2-7
v_call: TRBV6-6
clone_size: once
d_call: TRBD1

cdr3_aa: CASSLEQLNEQFF
cdr3_nt: TGTGCCAGCAGCTTAGAACAGCTCAATGAGCAGTTCTTC
j_call: TRBJ2-1
v_call: TRBV7-8
clone_size: NA
d_call: NA

cdr3_aa: CASSLAATRGVHNEQFF
cdr3_nt: TGTGCTAGCAGCTTAGCGGCGACTCGCGGAGTCCACAATGAGCAGTTCTTC
j_call: TRBJ2-1
v_call: TRBV7-7
clone_size: NA
d_call: NA

cdr3_aa: CASSSEREAYEQYF
cdr3_nt: TGTGCCAGCAGCTCCGAGCGGGAGGCCTACGAGCAGTACTTC
j_call: TRBJ2-7
v_call: TRBV5-4
clone_size: NA
d_call: TRBD2

cdr3_aa: CASRSQGPLETQYF
cdr3_nt: TGTGCCAGCAGATCTCAGGGTCCCTTGGAGACCCAGTACTTC
j_call: TRBJ2-5
v_call: TRBV6-1
clone_size: NA
d_call: NA

cdr3_aa: CSVGEGSYGYTF
cdr3_nt: TGCAGCGTTGGGGAGGGGTCCTATGGCTACACCTTC
j_call: TRBJ1-2
v_call: TRBV29-1
clone_size: few
d_call: NA

cdr3_aa: CASSVDTGPYNEQFF
cdr3_nt: TGTGCCAGCAGCGTAGATACAGGGCCCTACAATGAGCAGTTCTTC
j_call: TRBJ2-1
v_call: TRBV9
clone_size: few
d_call: NA

cdr3_aa: CASSVERAGYGYTF
cdr3_nt: TGTGCCAGCAGTGTGGAGCGGGCGGGCTATGGCTACACCTTC
j_call: TRBJ1-2
v_call: TRBV6-1
clone_size: NA
d_call: NA

cdr3_aa: CASKGDRFYNEQFF
cdr3_nt: TGTGCCAGTAAAGGGGACAGGTTTTACAATGAGCAGTTCTTC
j_call: TRBJ2-1
v_call: TRBV19
clone_size: large
d_call: TRBD1

cdr3_aa: CASSQRRGSGTEAFF
cdr3_nt: TGTGCCAGCAGCCAGAGGCGAGGGAGTGGCACTGAAGCTTTCTTT
j_call: TRBJ1-1
v_call: TRBV7-8
clone_size: NA
d_call: NA

cdr3_aa: CASSEDRGREFGNEQFF
cdr3_nt: TGTGCCAGCAGTGAAGACAGGGGGCGCGAGTTTGGGAATGAGCAGTTCTTC
j_call: TRBJ2-1
v_call: TRBV6-1
clone_size: NA
d_call: TRBD1

cdr3_aa: CASSRRGAEQFF
cdr3_nt: TGTGCCAGCAGTCGCAGGGGGGCCGAGCAGTTCTTC
j_call: TRBJ2-1
v_call: TRBV28
clone_size: NA
d_call: NA

cdr3_aa: CASKASGRGETQYF
cdr3_nt: TGTGCCAGCAAGGCTAGCGGGAGGGGAGAGACCCAGTACTTC
j_call: TRBJ2-5
v_call: TRBV27
clone_size: NA
d_call: TRBD2

cdr3_aa: CASLALAAAGELFF
cdr3_nt: TGTGCCAGTCTGGCACTAGCGGCGGCCGGGGAGCTGTTTTTT
j_call: TRBJ2-2
v_call: TRBV28
clone_size: NA
d_call: TRBD2

cdr3_aa: CASSFGLGRGDYGYTF
cdr3_nt: TGTGCCAGCAGTTTTGGCCTGGGTAGAGGAGACTATGGCTACACCTTC
j_call: TRBJ1-2
v_call: TRBV27
clone_size: NA
d_call: NA

cdr3_aa: CASSPSQETQYF
cdr3_nt: TGTGCCAGCTCACCCAGCCAAGAGACCCAGTACTTC
j_call: TRBJ2-5
v_call: TRBV18
clone_size: NA
d_call: NA

cdr3_aa: CATQVGGAPNTEAFF
cdr3_nt: TGCGCCACCCAGGTGGGGGGGGCCCCGAACACTGAAGCTTTCTTT
j_call: TRBJ1-1
v_call: TRBV5-1
clone_size: NA
d_call: NA

cdr3_aa: CASSPRGEGLGTDTQYF
cdr3_nt: TGTGCCAGCAGCCCCAGGGGAGAGGGACTAGGAACAGATACGCAGTATTTT
j_call: TRBJ2-3
v_call: TRBV7-3
clone_size: NA
d_call: TRBD2

cdr3_aa: CATSRAAEPNTEAFF
cdr3_nt: TGTGCCACCAGCAGAGCGGCGGAACCGAACACTGAAGCTTTCTTT
j_call: TRBJ1-1
v_call: TRBV15
clone_size: NA
d_call: NA

cdr3_aa: CASSQAAVLTGGAYNEQFF
cdr3_nt: TGCGCCAGCAGCCAAGCCGCGGTATTGACAGGGGGCGCGTACAATGAGCAGTTCTTC
j_call: TRBJ2-1
v_call: TRBV4-3
clone_size: NA
d_call: TRBD1

cdr3_aa: CASSSTSRSTDTQYF
cdr3_nt: TGTGCCAGCAGCTCGACTAGCCGAAGCACAGATACGCAGTATTTT
j_call: TRBJ2-3
v_call: TRBV5-4
clone_size: NA
d_call: TRBD2

cdr3_aa: CASSLVRGLSYEQYF
cdr3_nt: TGTGCCAGCAGCTTAGTGCGGGGTCTCTCCTACGAGCAGTACTTC
j_call: TRBJ2-7
v_call: TRBV7-2
clone_size: NA
d_call: NA

cdr3_aa: CASRGGVRTDTQYF
cdr3_nt: TGCGCCAGCCGCGGGGGGGTGCGCACAGATACGCAGTATTTT
j_call: TRBJ2-3
v_call: TRBV5-1
clone_size: NA
d_call: TRBD2

cdr3_aa: CSVGQGFYEQYF
cdr3_nt: TGCAGCGTTGGACAGGGGTTCTACGAGCAGTACTTC
j_call: TRBJ2-7
v_call: TRBV29-1
clone_size: once
d_call: TRBD1

cdr3_aa: CASSLVGEGSYEQYF
cdr3_nt: TGTGCCAGCAGCTTAGTAGGGGAGGGCTCCTACGAGCAGTACTTC
j_call: TRBJ2-7
v_call: TRBV7-2
clone_size: NA
d_call: TRBD2

cdr3_aa: CASSLSDRDYGYTF
cdr3_nt: TGTGCCAGCAGTTTATCAGACAGGGACTATGGCTACACCTTC
j_call: TRBJ1-2
v_call: TRBV28
clone_size: few
d_call: TRBD1

cdr3_aa: CASSLPSGSGETQYF
cdr3_nt: TGTGCCAGCAGCTTACCGAGCGGGAGTGGTGAGACCCAGTACTTC
j_call: TRBJ2-5
v_call: TRBV7-9
clone_size: few
d_call: TRBD2

cdr3_aa: CASSPGQGTLGTEAFF
cdr3_nt: TGTGCCAGCAGCCCCGGACAGGGAACCCTCGGCACTGAAGCTTTCTTT
j_call: TRBJ1-1
v_call: TRBV5-4
clone_size: NA
d_call: TRBD1

cdr3_aa: CASSPRQGWSYEQYF
cdr3_nt: TGTGCCAGCAGCCCCCGACAGGGGTGGTCTTACGAGCAGTACTTC
j_call: TRBJ2-7
v_call: TRBV13
clone_size: NA
d_call: TRBD1

cdr3_aa: CASSPQGGWQFF
cdr3_nt: TGTGCCAGCAGCCCGCAGGGGGGTTGGCAGTTCTTC
j_call: TRBJ2-1
v_call: TRBV27
clone_size: NA
d_call: NA

cdr3_aa: CASSESFGRSTTQYF
cdr3_nt: TGTGCCAGCAGTGAGTCGTTCGGGAGATCCACTACGCAGTATTTT
j_call: TRBJ2-3
v_call: TRBV6-1
clone_size: NA
d_call: NA

cdr3_aa: CASSTDRNYGYTF
cdr3_nt: TGTGCCAGCAGCACGGACAGGAACTATGGCTACACCTTC
j_call: TRBJ1-2
v_call: TRBV9
clone_size: NA
d_call: TRBD1

cdr3_aa: CASSFSQTGNTEAFF
cdr3_nt: TGTGCCAGCAGCTTTTCCCAGACAGGAAACACTGAAGCTTTCTTT
j_call: TRBJ1-1
v_call: TRBV11-2
clone_size: NA
d_call: NA

cdr3_aa: CASSPVGEVVPLSEQYF
cdr3_nt: TGTGCCAGCAGCCCCGTCGGAGAGGTCGTCCCATTATCCGAGCAGTACTTC
j_call: TRBJ2-7
v_call: TRBV7-8
clone_size: NA
d_call: NA

cdr3_aa: CASSRGDTQYF
cdr3_nt: TGTGCCAGCAGCCGGGGAGATACGCAGTATTTT
j_call: TRBJ2-3
v_call: TRBV9
clone_size: NA
d_call: NA

cdr3_aa: CASSMTSGQKEQYF
cdr3_nt: TGTGCCAGTAGTATGACATCGGGACAGAAGGAGCAGTACTTC
j_call: TRBJ2-7
v_call: TRBV19
clone_size: NA
d_call: TRBD1

cdr3_aa: CASSLGAGGAEGEAFF
cdr3_nt: TGTGCCAGCAGCTTAGGGGCAGGGGGCGCTGAAGGTGAAGCTTTCTTT
j_call: TRBJ1-1
v_call: TRBV7-2
clone_size: NA
d_call: TRBD1

cdr3_aa: CASSPRGYYNEQFF
cdr3_nt: TGTGCCAGCAGTCCAAGGGGCTACTACAATGAGCAGTTCTTC
j_call: TRBJ2-1
v_call: TRBV28
clone_size: NA
d_call: NA

cdr3_aa: CATQRDLGTDTQYF
cdr3_nt: TGTGCCACCCAACGGGACTTGGGCACAGATACGCAGTATTTT
j_call: TRBJ2-3
v_call: TRBV5-4
clone_size: NA
d_call: NA

cdr3_aa: CASSPHTGPGELFF
cdr3_nt: TGTGCCAGCAGCCCTCATACAGGGCCCGGGGAGCTGTTTTTT
j_call: TRBJ2-2
v_call: TRBV28
clone_size: NA
d_call: NA

cdr3_aa: CASREGRNTEAFF
cdr3_nt: TGTGCCAGCAGGGAGGGGAGGAACACTGAAGCTTTCTTT
j_call: TRBJ1-1
v_call: TRBV2
clone_size: once
d_call: NA

cdr3_aa: CASSKLDGLAHEQYF
cdr3_nt: TGTGCCAGCAGCAAGTTAGATGGACTAGCTCACGAGCAGTACTTC
j_call: TRBJ2-7
v_call: TRBV21-1
clone_size: NA
d_call: NA

cdr3_aa: CASSYSREAGNQPQHF
cdr3_nt: TGTGCCAGCAGTTACTCGAGAGAAGCGGGCAATCAGCCCCAGCATTTT
j_call: TRBJ1-5
v_call: TRBV6-5
clone_size: NA
d_call: NA

cdr3_aa: CASSSGSYNEQFF
cdr3_nt: TGTGCCAGCAGTTCGGGTTCCTACAATGAGCAGTTCTTC
j_call: TRBJ2-1
v_call: TRBV27
clone_size: NA
d_call: NA